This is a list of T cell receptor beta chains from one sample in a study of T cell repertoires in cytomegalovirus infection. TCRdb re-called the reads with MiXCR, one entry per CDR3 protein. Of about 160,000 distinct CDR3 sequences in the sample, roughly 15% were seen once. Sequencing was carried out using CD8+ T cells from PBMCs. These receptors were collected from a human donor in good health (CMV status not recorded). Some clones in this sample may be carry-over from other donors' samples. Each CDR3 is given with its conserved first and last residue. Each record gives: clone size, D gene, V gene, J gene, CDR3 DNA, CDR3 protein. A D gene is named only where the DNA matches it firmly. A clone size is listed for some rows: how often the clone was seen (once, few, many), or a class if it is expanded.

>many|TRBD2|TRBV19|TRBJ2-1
TGTGCCAGTAGTATAGGTCCAGCGGGGGGAAATGAGCAGTTCTTC
CASSIGPAGGNEQFF
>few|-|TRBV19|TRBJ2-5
TGTGCCAGTGGGGGGCCAGAAGAGACCCAGTACTTC
CASGGPEETQYF
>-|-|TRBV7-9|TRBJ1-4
TGTGCCAGCAGCTCGGGACATACAACTAATGAAAAACTGTTTTTT
CASSSGHTTNEKLFF
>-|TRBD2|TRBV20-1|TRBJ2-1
TGCAGTGCTAGACTCTTTACTAGCGGGGGCAGCTACAATGAGCAGTTCTTC
CSARLFTSGGSYNEQFF
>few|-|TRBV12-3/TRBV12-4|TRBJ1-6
TGTGCCAGCAGCTCCCGGGATGATAATTCACCCCTCCACTTT
CASSSRDDNSPLHF
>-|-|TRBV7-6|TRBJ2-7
TGTGCCAGCAGCGGGGGACAATTCTACGAGCAGTACTTC
CASSGGQFYEQYF
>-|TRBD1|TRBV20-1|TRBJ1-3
TGCAGTGCTAGATCGGACAGGGAAACTGGAAACACCATATATTTT
CSARSDRETGNTIYF
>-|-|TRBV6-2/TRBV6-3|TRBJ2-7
TGTGCCAGCAGTTACTCGATTCTACCGGGGCGCTACGAGCAGTACTTC
CASSYSILPGRYEQYF
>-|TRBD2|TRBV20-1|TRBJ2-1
TGCAGTGCTGCAGAACTAGCGGACTACAATGAGCAGTTCTTC
CSAAELADYNEQFF
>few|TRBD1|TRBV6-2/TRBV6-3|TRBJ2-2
TGTGCCAGCAGTTACTTCGACAGGGGCACCGGGGAGCTGTTTTTT
CASSYFDRGTGELFF
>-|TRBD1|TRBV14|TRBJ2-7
TGTGCCAGCAGCCAAGGCCTGGGACAGGGGTACGAGCAGTACTTC
CASSQGLGQGYEQYF
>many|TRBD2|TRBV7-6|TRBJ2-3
TGTGCCAGCAGCTTGGGACTAGCGGGAGATAGCACAGATACGCAGTATTTT
CASSLGLAGDSTDTQYF
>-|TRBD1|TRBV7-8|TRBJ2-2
TGTGCCAGCAGCTTAGGACAGGGGGCGCTCCCGAACACCGGGGAGCTGTTTTTT
CASSLGQGALPNTGELFF
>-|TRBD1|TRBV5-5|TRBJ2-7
TGTGCCAGCAGCCTAGGACAGGGGGCCTCCTACGAGCAGTACTTC
CASSLGQGASYEQYF
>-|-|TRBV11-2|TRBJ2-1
TGTGCCAGCAGCATGACCGTCAACAATGAGCAGTTCTTC
CASSMTVNNEQFF
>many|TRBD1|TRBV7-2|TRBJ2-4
TGTGCCAGCAGCCCATACCAGGGGGCCCAAAACATTCAGTACTTC
CASSPYQGAQNIQYF
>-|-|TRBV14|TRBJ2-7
TGTGCCAGCAGCCAAGATTTGGCCAGGGTATCCGAGCAGTACTTC
CASSQDLARVSEQYF
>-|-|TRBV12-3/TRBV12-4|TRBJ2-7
TGTGCCAGCAGTTTACCAGGGAACGAGCAGTACTTC
CASSLPGNEQYF
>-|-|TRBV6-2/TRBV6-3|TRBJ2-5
TGTGCCAGCAGTGACGAAGAGACCCAGTACTTC
CASSDEETQYF
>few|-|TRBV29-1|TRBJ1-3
TGCAGCGTTGAAGACTGGCACGAGGTTTGGGGAAACACCATATATTTT
CSVEDWHEVWGNTIYF
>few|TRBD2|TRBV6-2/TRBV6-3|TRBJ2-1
TGTGCCAGCAGGACTAGGGCGCTAACTAGCGTGGGTGAGCAGTTCTTC
CASRTRALTSVGEQFF
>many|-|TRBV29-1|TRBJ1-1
TGCAGCGTCTCAGGGAACACTGAAGCTTTCTTT
CSVSGNTEAFF